Shown below are 6 T cell receptor beta chains from a single sample sequenced in a study of regulatory T cells in long-lasting Graves disease. Arm-PCR with iRepertoire HTBI primers amplified the CDR3 regions for these TCR beta libraries. TCRdb reanalysed the multiplex PCR reads using MiXCR and keeps one entry per CDR3 protein. The table lists 530,000 or so distinct CDR3 sequences, approximately 12% of them singletons, with approximately 9.3% in the top ten. Time point: newly diagnosed GD, antithyroid drugs for less than 3 months. The TCR library was made from RNA that had been extracted from PBMCs in TRIzol. The sample was also reused in another study, on T cells in Graves' hyperthyroidism and ophthalmopathy.

The material sequenced was peripheral blood mononuclear cells (PBMCs), taken at new diagnosis, from a patient treated with antithyroid drugs. Receptor source: a man in his thirties or forties with Graves disease.

This clonotype was counted only a few times. The chain employs TRBV20-1 and TRBJ1-5; D gene ambiguous. The CDR3 has 14 residues. Trimming removed 5 bases from V and 0 bases from J, with 11 bases in between. Germline V CDR1 and CDR2: DFQATT, SNEGSKA (reference sequence). Here the CDR3 reads CSASSGNSNQPQHF. The CDR3 DNA reads TGCAGTGCTTCCTCGGGAAATAGCAATCAGCCCCAGCATTTT.

This chain uses TRBV20-1 with TRBJ2-7; D gene unclear. V was shortened by 0 bases and J by 4 bases, with 10 bases between the two germline ends. Germline-derived CDR1 and CDR2 are DFQATT and SNEGSKA (reference sequence). The CDR3 sequence is 13 residues long. The CDR3 loop reads CSARDPYGYEQYF. In DNA form, the CDR3 reads TGCAGTGCTAGAGATCCGTACGGGTACGAGCAGTACTTC.

This clonotype was seen a handful of times. J is TRBJ1-3 and V is TRBV27; possible D gene TRBD1, 5 bases. This CDR3 contains 15 residues. V gave up 2 bases and J gave up 4 bases, with 12 bases separating them. Germline V gene sequence: CDR1 MNHEY, CDR2 SMNVEV (reference sequence). CDR3 in DNA: TGTGCCAGCAGTTTAACAGCAGGGAAAGGAAACACCATATATTTT. This translates into CASSLTAGKGNTIYF.

The table lists this clonotype with many counts. The V and J genes are TRBV27 and TRBJ1-5; no definite D call. The ends were cut back, 5 bases at V and 6 bases at J, with 11 bases in the middle. CDR1 is MNHEY and CDR2 is SMNVEV in the germline V gene (reference sequence). CDR3 length: 13 amino acids. The chain's CDR3 is CASSGQGRQPQHF. The CDR3 DNA follows: TGTGCCAGCAGTGGCCAAGGGCGTCAGCCCCAGCATTTT.

This clonotype was counted only a few times. The rearrangement links TRBV11-2 to TRBJ2-1; 9 bases map to TRBD2. The CDR3 is made up of 15 amino acids. J lost 7 bases, V lost 4 bases, and 8 bases had no gene match. Germline CDR1 SGHAT, CDR2 FQNNGV. CDR3 nucleotides: TGTGCCAGCAGCTCCATAGCGGGAGAAAGAAATGAGCAGTTCTTC. This gives the protein CASSSIAGERNEQFF.

In this sample, this clonotype turned up many times. The CDR3 sequence is CASRAGGQLFF. As DNA, the CDR3 is TGTGCCAGCAGAGCAGGGGGCCAGCTGTTTTTT. This chain links TRBV12-3 or TRBV12-4 with TRBJ2-2; the match to TRBD1 covers 8 bases. This CDR3 is 11 amino acids long. The trim removed 6 bases at V and 12 bases at J, leaving 3 bases unmatched.